Sequencing of this T cell receptor (beta chain) was carried out in a study of shared clonotypes between healthy human individuals. As concerns this clone: Its antigen is currently unknown.

Findings and caveats of the study: Donor scarcity curtailed the genetic and exposure-history diversity represented herein.

The table came from immunoSEQ multiplex PCR; TCRdb's copy has only in-frame clones and leaves some out. The sample lists 1.5 million to 2.5 million clones, 85% to 95% seen once, with roughly 1% in the top ten. CDR1 is KGHSH, CDR2 LQKENI, per germline. V trimming: 8 bases; J trimming: 5 bases; junction bases outside the gene matches: 16. This CDR3 is 16 amino acids long. Naive CD8 cells comprised CD45RO-negative, CCR7-positively selected cells, excluding terminally differentiated effector memory CD45RA+ cells. Sample: naive CD8+ T cells sorted from blood. The receptor's source is a man aged 18 to 30 in good health. J is TRBJ2-7 and V is TRBV18, with 9 bases aligning to TRBD1. In DNA, the CDR3 is TGTGCCAGCCACTCCTCGTGGGGGGACAGGGACCACGAGCAGTACTTC. The encoded protein is CASHSSWGDRDHEQYF.